This paragraph reports one T cell receptor (beta chain). Its antigen is unidentified. This sample was included in a study of tumor-infiltrating lymphocytes in primary liver carcinoma. Study-level results: Less overlap was seen in tumor-adjacent and tumor-blood pairs than in tumor region pairs. Blood's top-250-clone fraction was significantly lower than that of tumors (p = 0.039). Bulk, unsorted sampling meant CD4+ and CD8+ repertoires went uncompared.

Using a constant-region primer together with ProtoScript II reverse transcriptase, TCR beta cDNA was made from roughly 540 ng of total RNA. TCR beta libraries came from three nested multiplex PCR rounds using slightly modified ARM-PCR. Both of the initial two PCR rounds ran for nine to eleven cycles and employed TRBV1-TRBV30 forward primers alongside a C-beta reverse primer. MiXCR was run by TCRdb on the multiplex PCR reads, yielding one entry per CDR3 protein. The repertoire holds 150,000 to 200,000 distinct CDR3 sequences, over 45% seen once, with 72% in the top ten. V was pared by 10 bases and J by 9 bases, with 14 bases of the junction left unmatched. CDR1 and CDR2 (germline): MNHNS, SASEGT. This CDR3 comprises 14 residues. The source of the blood RNA was unsorted whole blood, and germline DNA was extracted as well.

This TCR was sampled from a man in his forties or fifties with primary liver carcinoma and hepatitis B virus infection. V gene TRBV6-1 combines with J gene TRBJ2-1, with 8 bases aligning to TRBD1. The sample consisted of peripheral blood. The DNA of the CDR3 is TGTGCCATCGACCCTTGGACAGGGCCCGGTGAGCAGTTCTTC. It is translated as CAIDPWTGPGEQFF.